This entry lists 8 T cell receptor beta chains sequenced from one sample in a study of cytomegalovirus exposure and HLA in healthy donors. PCR primers comprised 60 Vbeta and 13 Jbeta primers. Profiling relied on immunoSEQ multiplex PCR, and the TCRdb table lists in-frame clones only, not all of them. The data contain about 93,000 clones, approximately 80% of them singletons. Input material: PBMCs. These receptor sequences come from a man aged 50-60 years in good health and CMV-seronegative.

This chain uses TRBV2 with TRBJ2-1; TRBD2 aligns across 11 bases. The CDR3 is 15 amino acids. V lost 7 bases, J lost 3 bases, and 5 bases stayed unmatched. Per germline, CDR1 SNHLY and CDR2 FYNNEI. The CDR3 sequence is CASTPTSGSYNEQFF. The CDR3 DNA is TGTGCCAGCACCCCTACTAGCGGGAGCTACAATGAGCAGTTCTTC.

The chain links TRBV5-6 to TRBJ2-3; 8 bases match TRBD1. The junction had 2 bases not matched to a gene; V was cut back by 4 bases and J by 1 base. The CDR3 runs 14 residues. Germline V CDR1 and CDR2: SGHDT, YYEEEE. The CDR3 sequence: CASSQGQGTDTQYF. CDR3 DNA sequence: TGTGCCAGCAGCCAGGGACAGGGCACAGATACGCAGTATTTT.

The chain combines TRBV4-3 with TRBJ1-5; the D gene is possibly TRBD1 (5 bases). This CDR3 spans 18 amino acids. Germline V gene lookup returns CDR1 LGHNA and CDR2 YSLEER. V was cut by 1 base and J by 0 bases, with 16 bases left in between. CDR3 region: CASSQVLTGGYSNQPQHF. CDR3 nucleotide sequence: TGCGCCAGCAGCCAAGTCCTCACGGGGGGATATAGCAATCAGCCCCAGCATTTT.

This chain links TRBV10-3 with TRBJ1-2; 9 positions match TRBD1. Germline V CDR1 and CDR2: ENHRY, SYGVKD. The CDR3 is 13 amino acids. V gave up 6 bases and J gave up 4 bases; unmatched junction bases: 3. The CDR3, as DNA: TGTGCCATCAGGGGACAGGGCGCCTATGGCTACACCTTC. The encoded protein is CAIRGQGAYGYTF.

This CDR3 reads CASRPPPGTGPTDTQHF. The DNA for the CDR3 is TGTGCCAGTAGACCTCCGCCCGGGACAGGCCCCACAGATACGCAGCATTTT. The chain carries TRBV19 and TRBJ2-3; 8 nucleotides line up with TRBD1. The DNA end favors TRBJ1-5, so the J call may be wrong. This CDR3 is built from 17 residues. Germline CDR1 LNHDA, CDR2 SQIVND (reference sequence).

Only a few counts were recorded for this clone. The genes are TRBV4-2 and TRBJ2-7; 12 bases agree with TRBD2. The CDR3 runs 15 residues. The V segment lost 2 bases and the J segment 2 bases; nucleotides outside the gene matches: 1. The germline CDR1 and CDR2 sequences are LGHNA and YNFKEQ. The CDR3 sequence is CASSQRLAGAYEQYF. The CDR3 region has the DNA TGTGCCAGCAGCCAAAGACTAGCGGGAGCCTACGAGCAGTACTTC.

This clone was recorded a few times. This chain uses TRBV6-6 with TRBJ1-4, with TRBD1 identical over 7 bases. Germline CDR1 and CDR2: MNHNY and SVGAGI (reference sequence). The CDR3 sequence is 13 residues long. J lost 6 bases, V lost 4 bases, and 2 bases had no gene match. CDR3 DNA: TGTGCCAGCAGTTTCGGGACAGATGAAAAACTGTTTTTT. It encodes CASSFGTDEKLFF.

Comment on this clone: One end of the junction varies from germline; a read error may be responsible. V and J are TRBV7-7 and TRBJ2-1; 7 nucleotides line up with TRBD2. Germline V gene data show CDR1 as SSHAT and CDR2 as FNYEAQ (reference sequence). The CDR3 runs 18 residues. This chain's CDR3 is CASSSHGGGTGSYNEQFF. The CDR3 region has the DNA TGTGCTAGCAGCTCCCATGGGGGGGGGACGGGGTCCTACAATGAGCAGTTCTTC.